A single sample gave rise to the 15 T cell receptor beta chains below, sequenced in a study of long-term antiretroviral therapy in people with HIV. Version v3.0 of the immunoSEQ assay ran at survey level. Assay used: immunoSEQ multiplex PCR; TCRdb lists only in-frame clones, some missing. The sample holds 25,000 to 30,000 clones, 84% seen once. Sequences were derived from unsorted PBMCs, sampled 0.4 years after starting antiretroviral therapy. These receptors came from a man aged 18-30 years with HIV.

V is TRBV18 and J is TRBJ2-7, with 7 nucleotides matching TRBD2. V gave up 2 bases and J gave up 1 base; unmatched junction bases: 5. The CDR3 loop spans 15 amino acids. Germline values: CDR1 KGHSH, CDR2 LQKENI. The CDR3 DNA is TGTGCCAGCTCACCAGCGCTAGCGGCTTCCTACGAGCAGTACTTC. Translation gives CASSPALAASYEQYF.

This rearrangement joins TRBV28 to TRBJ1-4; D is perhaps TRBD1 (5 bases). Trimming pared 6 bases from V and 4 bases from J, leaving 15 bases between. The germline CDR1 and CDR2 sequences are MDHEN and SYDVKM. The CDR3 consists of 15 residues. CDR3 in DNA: TGTGCCAGCAGACCCGGGACCGCTTATAATGAAAAACTGTTTTTT. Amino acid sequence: CASRPGTAYNEKLFF.

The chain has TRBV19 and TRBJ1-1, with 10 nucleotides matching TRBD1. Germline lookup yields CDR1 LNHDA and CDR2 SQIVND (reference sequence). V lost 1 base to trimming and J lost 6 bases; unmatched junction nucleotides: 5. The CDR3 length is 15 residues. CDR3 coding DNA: TGTGCCAGTAGTATAGCCCGGGACAGGGGCGCTGAAGCTTTCTTT. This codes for CASSIARDRGAEAFF.

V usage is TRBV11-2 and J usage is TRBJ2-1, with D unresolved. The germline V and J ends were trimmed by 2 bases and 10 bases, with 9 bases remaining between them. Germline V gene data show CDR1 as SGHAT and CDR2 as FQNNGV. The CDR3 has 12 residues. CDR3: CASSLLRVEQFF. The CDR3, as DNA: TGTGCCAGCAGCTTATTAAGGGTGGAGCAGTTCTTC.

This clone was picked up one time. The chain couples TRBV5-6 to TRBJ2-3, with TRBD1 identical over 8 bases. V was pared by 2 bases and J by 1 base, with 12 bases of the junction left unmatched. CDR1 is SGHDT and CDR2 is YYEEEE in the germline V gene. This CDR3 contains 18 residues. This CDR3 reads CASSLPDAGGGRTDTQYF. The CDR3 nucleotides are TGTGCCAGCAGCTTACCCGATGCAGGGGGCGGTCGCACAGATACGCAGTATTTT.

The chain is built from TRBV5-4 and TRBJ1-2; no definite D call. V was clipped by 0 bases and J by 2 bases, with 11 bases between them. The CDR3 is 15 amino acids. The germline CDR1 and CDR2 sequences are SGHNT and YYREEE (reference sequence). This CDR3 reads CASSLAQDLNYGYTF. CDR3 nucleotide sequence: TGTGCCAGCAGCTTGGCCCAGGATCTGAACTATGGCTACACCTTC.

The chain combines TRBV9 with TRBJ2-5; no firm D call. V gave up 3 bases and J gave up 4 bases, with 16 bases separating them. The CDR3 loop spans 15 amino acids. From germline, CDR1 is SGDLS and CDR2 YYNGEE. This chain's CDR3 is CASSARTFPTETQYF. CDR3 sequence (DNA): TGTGCCAGCAGCGCGCGGACCTTCCCGACAGAGACCCAGTACTTC.

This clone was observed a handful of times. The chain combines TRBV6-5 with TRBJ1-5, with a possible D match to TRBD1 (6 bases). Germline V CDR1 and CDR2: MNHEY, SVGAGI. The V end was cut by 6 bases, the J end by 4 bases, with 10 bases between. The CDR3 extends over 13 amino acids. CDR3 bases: TGTGCCAGCAGCCCGACAGGTAATCAGCCCCAGCATTTT. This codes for CASSPTGNQPQHF.

The CDR3 is CASSRTGGSVPYEQYF. DNA for the CDR3: TGTGCCAGCAGTCGGACAGGGGGCAGCGTCCCCTACGAGCAGTACTTC. The chain is built from TRBV2 and TRBJ2-7; 11 bases are a match to TRBD1. The germline gives CDR1 SNHLY, CDR2 FYNNEI. The CDR3 spans 16 residues. V lost 5 bases and J lost 2; bases outside the gene matches: 8.

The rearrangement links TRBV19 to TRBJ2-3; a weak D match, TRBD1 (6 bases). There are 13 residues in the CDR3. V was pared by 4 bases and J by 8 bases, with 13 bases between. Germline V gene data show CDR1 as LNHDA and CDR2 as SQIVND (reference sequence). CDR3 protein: CASSSQQGPTQYF. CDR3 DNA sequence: TGTGCCAGTAGTAGCCAACAGGGTCCTACGCAGTATTTT.

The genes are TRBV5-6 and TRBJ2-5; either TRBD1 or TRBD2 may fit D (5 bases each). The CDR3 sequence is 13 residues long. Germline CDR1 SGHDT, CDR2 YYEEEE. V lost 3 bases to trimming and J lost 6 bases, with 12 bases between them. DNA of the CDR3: TGTGCCAGCAGCTCATCGGGGCAAAAGACCCAGTACTTC. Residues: CASSSSGQKTQYF.

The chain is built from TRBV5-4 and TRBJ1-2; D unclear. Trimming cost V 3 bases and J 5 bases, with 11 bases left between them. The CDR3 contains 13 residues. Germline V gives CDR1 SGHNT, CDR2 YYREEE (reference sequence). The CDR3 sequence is CASSSQTGYGYTF. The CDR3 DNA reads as TGTGCCAGCAGCTCTCAGACTGGTTATGGCTACACCTTC.

The CDR3 sequence is CASSVEGQGYDEQYF. For the CDR3, the DNA is TGTGCCAGCAGCGTAGAAGGACAGGGTTACGACGAGCAGTACTTC. The rearrangement uses TRBV9 and TRBJ2-7; 8 nucleotides line up with TRBD1. Trimming cost V 0 bases and J 5 bases; bases outside gene matches: 7. Germline V gene data show CDR1 as SGDLS and CDR2 as YYNGEE. The CDR3 sequence is 15 residues long.

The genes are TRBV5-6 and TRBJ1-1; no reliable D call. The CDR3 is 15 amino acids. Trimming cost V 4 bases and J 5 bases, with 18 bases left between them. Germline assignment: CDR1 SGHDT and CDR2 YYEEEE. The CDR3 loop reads CASSQQFRGDTEAFF. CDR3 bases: TGTGCCAGCAGCCAACAGTTTCGAGGAGATACTGAAGCTTTCTTT.

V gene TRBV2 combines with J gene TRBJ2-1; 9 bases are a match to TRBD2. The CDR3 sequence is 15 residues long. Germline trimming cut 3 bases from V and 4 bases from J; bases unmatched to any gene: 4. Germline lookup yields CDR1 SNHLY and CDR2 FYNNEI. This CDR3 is CASSEGLAPYNEQFF. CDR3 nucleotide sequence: TGTGCCAGCAGTGAGGGACTAGCACCGTACAATGAGCAGTTCTTC. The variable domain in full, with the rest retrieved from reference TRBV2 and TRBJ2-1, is EPEVTQTPSHQVTQMGQEVILRCVPISNHLYFYWYRQILGQKVEFLVSFYNNEISEKSEIFDDQFSVERPDGSNFTLKIRSTKLEDSAMYFCASSEGLAPYNEQFFGPGTRLTVL.